Below, 30 T cell receptor beta chains from the same sample are listed, as sequenced in a study of cytomegalovirus exposure and HLA in healthy donors. The PCR employed 60 Vbeta primers together with 13 Jbeta primers. The method was immunoSEQ multiplex PCR; TCRdb's version includes in-frame clones alone and lacks a portion of them. The table records about 98,000 clones, about 81% of them present only once. The sequencing sample was made of PBMCs. The receptors here all came from a man aged 18-30 years in good health and CMV-seropositive.

The rearrangement links TRBV7-9 to TRBJ1-5; 7 nucleotides line up with TRBD1. With V trimmed by 5 bases and J by 6 bases, 7 bases remained unmatched. Germline CDR1 and CDR2: SEHNR and FQNEAQ (reference sequence). The CDR3 is 14 amino acids. The CDR3 reads CASSQTGTGQPQHF. The CDR3 DNA is TGTGCCAGCAGCCAGACAGGGACGGGTCAGCCCCAGCATTTT. The variable domain in full, completed from reference TRBV7-9 and TRBJ1-5, reads DTGVSQNPRHKITKRGQNVTFRCDPISEHNRLYWYRQTLGQGPEFLTYFQNEAQLEKSRLLSDRFSAERPKGSFSTLEIQRTEQGDSAMYLCASSQTGTGQPQHFGDGTRLSIL.

The chain joins TRBV9 to TRBJ2-7, with D perhaps TRBD2 (5 bases). The CDR3 spans 17 residues. Germline CDR1 reads SGDLS; CDR2 reads YYNGEE. The V end lost 3 bases, the J end lost 2 bases, and 21 bases lay between the germline ends. The CDR3 protein is CASSAPPQSGTPYEQYF. The CDR3 DNA reads TGTGCCAGCAGCGCACCTCCCCAAAGCGGAACACCCTACGAGCAGTACTTC.

This chain joins TRBV6-5 and TRBJ1-2; TRBD1 matches 7 bases. The germline V gene encodes CDR1 MNHEY and CDR2 SVGAGI. The CDR3 sequence is 15 residues long. J was trimmed by 4 bases and V by 5 bases; bases with no gene match: 10. The CDR3 bases are TGTGCCAGCAGTGCTTCCTTAACAGGGGTCTATGGCTACACCTTC. It encodes CASSASLTGVYGYTF.

This clone appeared a few times. The V and J genes are TRBV6-1 and TRBJ1-5, with D possibly matching TRBD1 (5 bases). V was trimmed by 4 bases and J by 0 bases, leaving 7 bases between them. The CDR3 is 14 residues long. Per germline, CDR1 MNHNS and CDR2 SASEGT. CDR3 DNA sequence: TGTGCCAGCAGTGGTAGGGGTAGCAATCAGCCCCAGCATTTT. This sequence encodes CASSGRGSNQPQHF.

The chain recombines TRBV27 with TRBJ1-2; D remains unclear. Germline V gene lookup returns CDR1 MNHEY and CDR2 SMNVEV (reference sequence). CDR3 length: 13 amino acids. Trimming shortened V by 5 bases and J by 4 bases, and 11 bases separated the two germline ends. The CDR3 region is CASSPQDPYGYTF. Here the CDR3 DNA reads TGTGCCAGCAGTCCTCAGGATCCCTATGGCTACACCTTC.

Concerning this clone itself: Other DNA sequences of this sample code for an identical CDR3. The rearrangement joins TRBV9 to TRBJ1-6; 8 bases agree with TRBD1. Trimming took 0 bases from V and 7 from J; bases not matched to a gene: 6. The CDR3 has 16 amino acids. CDR1 is SGDLS, CDR2 YYNGEE, per germline. The CDR3 coding sequence is TGTGCCAGCAGCGTAGAAGGGACAGGAGGAAATTCACCCCTCCACTTT. This gives the protein CASSVEGTGGNSPLHF. Looking up the rest from reference TRBV9 and TRBJ1-6 gives the full variable domain: DSGVTQTPKHLITATGQRVTLRCSPRSGDLSVYWYQQSLDQGLQFLIQYYNGEERAKGNILERFSAQQFPDLHSELNLSSLELGDSALYFCASSVEGTGGNSPLHFGNGTRLTVT.

J is TRBJ1-1 and V is TRBV14, with a possible D match to TRBD1 (5 bases). This CDR3 region has 15 residues. The V end was cut by 2 bases, the J end by 1 base, with 11 bases between. The germline gives CDR1 SGHDN, CDR2 FVKESK. The CDR3 here is CASSQLPGGNTEAFF. For the CDR3, the DNA is TGTGCCAGCAGCCAACTTCCGGGGGGGAACACTGAAGCTTTCTTT.

This clone has only a few counts. The CDR3 reads CASSSGVNQETQYF. The CDR3 bases are TGTGCCAGCAGTAGCGGGGTTAACCAAGAGACCCAGTACTTC. The chain is built from TRBV9 and TRBJ2-5, with 8 bases that match TRBD2. From germline, CDR1 is SGDLS and CDR2 YYNGEE. Trimming removed 5 bases from V and 0 bases from J; junction bases left unmatched: 3. CDR3 length: 14 amino acids. Full variable domain (outside the CDR3, taken from reference TRBV9 and TRBJ2-5): DSGVTQTPKHLITATGQRVTLRCSPRSGDLSVYWYQQSLDQGLQFLIQYYNGEERAKGNILERFSAQQFPDLHSELNLSSLELGDSALYFCASSSGVNQETQYFGPGTRLLVL.

The chain carries TRBV5-4 and TRBJ1-5; unclear D gene. Looked up from germline, CDR1 is SGHNT and CDR2 is YYREEE (reference sequence). The CDR3 totals 14 residues. Between the trimmed V and J ends, which lost 0 bases and 3 bases, there was a span of 7 bases. The CDR3 DNA follows: TGTGCCAGCAGCTTGGACGGGTTCAATCAGCCCCAGCATTTT. Protein: CASSLDGFNQPQHF.

This chain uses TRBV5-1 with TRBJ2-3; 7 bases are shared with TRBD2. This CDR3 is built from 17 residues. Unmatched junction bases numbered 15, after V lost 4 bases and J lost 4 bases. Germline CDR1 is SGHRS and CDR2 is YFSETQ. The CDR3 DNA follows: TGCGCCAGCAGCCGAGCTACCAGGGCCACTAGCGCAGATACGCAGTATTTT. Protein sequence: CASSRATRATSADTQYF.

The chain combines TRBV5-4 with TRBJ2-3, with D possibly TRBD2 on 6 matching bases. This CDR3 has 14 residues. The germline V and J ends were trimmed by 3 bases and 3 bases, with 11 bases remaining between them. CDR1 and CDR2 from the germline V gene are SGHNT and YYREEE (reference sequence). The CDR3 reads CASSSSGLTDTQYF. The CDR3 DNA is TGTGCCAGCAGCTCGTCGGGACTTACAGATACGCAGTATTTT.

This clone occurred a few times. The V gene is TRBV7-6, the J gene TRBJ1-1, with D unresolved. Germline V gives CDR1 SGHVS, CDR2 FNYEAQ. CDR3 size: 13 residues. With 1 base removed from V and 4 bases from J, the gap between germline ends came to 7 bases. The CDR3 here is CASSLEEGTEAFF. The CDR3 nucleotides read TGTGCCAGCAGCTTAGAGGAGGGCACTGAAGCTTTCTTT.

This chain joins TRBV27 and TRBJ2-7; TRBD1 is a possible D gene (6 bases). The germline V gene has CDR1 MNHEY and CDR2 SMNVEV (reference sequence). V shed 2 bases and J shed 3 bases, with 14 bases lying between them. The CDR3 loop spans 15 amino acids. The CDR3 protein is CASSLRAGVIYEQYF. Here the CDR3 DNA reads TGTGCCAGCAGTTTAAGGGCAGGGGTTATCTACGAGCAGTACTTC.

This clone was seen a few times. The chain employs TRBV11-2 and TRBJ2-5, with D tentatively TRBD1 (5 bases). The CDR3 consists of 16 residues. The germline V gene has CDR1 SGHAT and CDR2 FQNNGV. V lost 4 bases to trimming and J lost 1 base, with 16 bases between them. The chain's CDR3 is CASSYRVGLLQETQYF. CDR3 coding DNA: TGTGCCAGCAGCTATCGGGTGGGGCTCCTCCAAGAGACCCAGTACTTC.

This clone has just one count. V gene TRBV4-1 combines with J gene TRBJ2-5, with D possibly TRBD2 on 6 matching bases. Germline V gene lookup returns CDR1 MGHRA and CDR2 YSYEKL. The CDR3 sequence is 14 residues long. V lost 0 bases to trimming and J lost 4 bases, with 9 bases between them. This CDR3 reads CASSQDGGIETQYF. In DNA, the CDR3 is TGCGCCAGCAGCCAAGATGGGGGGATAGAGACCCAGTACTTC.

This clone has only a few counts. The V and J genes are TRBV7-6 and TRBJ1-4; TRBD1 is a possible D gene (6 bases). Trimming cost V 2 bases and J 6 bases, with 10 bases left between them. Looked up from germline, CDR1 is SGHVS and CDR2 is FNYEAQ. The CDR3 has 14 residues. Written as DNA, the CDR3 is TGTGCCAGCAGCTTACGGGGGGCGGATGAAAAACTGTTTTTT. Translated: CASSLRGADEKLFF.

This chain uses TRBV5-4 with TRBJ2-7; 8 bases are a match to TRBD2. Germline CDR1 reads SGHNT; CDR2 reads YYREEE (reference sequence). This CDR3 contains 14 residues. V shed 3 bases and J 2 bases; nucleotides not matched to a gene: 4. The CDR3 DNA reads TGTGCCAGCAGCTCGCGGGGGGCCGCCTACGAGCAGTACTTC. Translated, it gives CASSSRGAAYEQYF.

The genes are TRBV18 and TRBJ1-1, with D perhaps TRBD1 (5 bases). This CDR3 contains 13 residues. CDR1 is KGHSH, CDR2 LQKENI, per germline. Trimming removed 5 bases from V and 4 bases from J, with 11 bases in between. Written as DNA, the CDR3 is TGTGCCAGCTCAACGGGGGTAGTCACTGAAGCTTTCTTT. Amino acid sequence: CASSTGVVTEAFF.

The chain carries TRBV10-3 and TRBJ1-3, with D maybe TRBD1 (5 bases). The V gene's germline CDR1 is ENHRY and CDR2 SYGVKD. V was trimmed by 7 bases and J by 4 bases, leaving 17 bases between them. This CDR3 comprises 15 residues. Here the CDR3 DNA reads TGTGCCATCACCCCGGGCGGAGGGGAAGGAAACACCATATATTTT. It specifies CAITPGGGEGNTIYF.

V usage is TRBV12-5 and J usage is TRBJ2-1, with 9 positions matching TRBD1. This CDR3 spans 17 amino acids. CDR1 LGHNT and CDR2 FRNRAP come from the germline V gene. Germline trimming cut 3 bases from V and 1 base from J; bases unmatched to any gene: 7. CDR3 region: CASGLQGARGSYNEQFF. For the CDR3, the DNA is TGTGCTAGTGGTTTACAGGGGGCGCGAGGGTCCTACAATGAGCAGTTCTTC.

CDR3 coding DNA: TGTGCCAGCAGTTTTGGAGGGTTCGAAAATCAGCCCCAGCATTTT. It is translated as CASSFGGFENQPQHF. The chain links TRBV28 to TRBJ1-5; unclear D gene. The CDR3 length is 15 residues. Per germline, CDR1 MDHEN and CDR2 SYDVKM. V was cut by 3 bases and J by 4 bases, with 13 bases left in between.

The CDR3 reads CASSLVRLAGAEQYF. Here the CDR3 DNA reads TGCGCCAGCAGCTTGGTTCGTCTAGCGGGGGCAGAGCAGTACTTC. The rearrangement joins TRBV5-1 to TRBJ2-7; 10 bases are a match to TRBD2. V trimming: 0 bases; J trimming: 7 bases; junction bases outside the gene matches: 7. Germline CDR1 and CDR2: SGHRS and YFSETQ. This CDR3 is built from 15 residues.

J is TRBJ1-3 and V is TRBV5-8, with TRBD1 identical over 8 bases. Unmatched junction bases numbered 5, after V lost 2 bases and J lost 4 bases. The germline V gene has CDR1 SGHTS and CDR2 YDEGEE. This CDR3 has 15 amino acids. CDR3 in DNA: TGTGCCAGCAGCTTCAGGGGGCACGTGGGAAACACCATATATTTT. Translating gives CASSFRGHVGNTIYF.

The V call is TRBV5-1, the J call TRBJ2-5; 7 nucleotides agree with TRBD2. Germline values: CDR1 SGHRS, CDR2 YFSETQ. CDR3 size: 14 residues. V was clipped by 4 bases and J by 1 base; unmatched bases: 4. Here the CDR3 DNA reads TGCGCCAGCAGCCGGGCGGGAGCCCAAGAGACCCAGTACTTC. It translates to CASSRAGAQETQYF.

The chain is built from TRBV5-1 and TRBJ1-1; D gene uncertain. The CDR3 sequence is 13 residues long. Germline V CDR1 and CDR2: SGHRS, YFSETQ. V gave up 4 bases and J gave up 4 bases, with 11 bases separating them. This CDR3 is CASSLGGGTEAFF. The CDR3 DNA follows: TGCGCCAGCAGCCTCGGTGGCGGCACTGAAGCTTTCTTT.

This clone was found a few times. This chain uses TRBV5-5 with TRBJ2-7; 7 positions agree with TRBD1. CDR3 length equals 14 residues. Losses at the gene ends were 3 bases for V and 3 bases for J; bases not matched to a gene: 6. Germline V gene data show CDR1 as SGHKS and CDR2 as YYEKEE (reference sequence). In DNA, the CDR3 is TGTGCCAGCAGCTACCTCCGGGACAGCTACGAGCAGTACTTC. Amino acids: CASSYLRDSYEQYF.

The rearrangement joins TRBV27 to TRBJ1-5; the D gene is possibly TRBD1 (5 bases). Germline V gene sequence: CDR1 MNHEY, CDR2 SMNVEV (reference sequence). Trimming pared 3 bases from V and 2 bases from J, leaving 5 bases between. This CDR3 contains 13 residues. The CDR3 sequence is CASSLTGNQPQHF. CDR3 coding DNA: TGTGCCAGCAGTTTGACAGGCAATCAGCCCCAGCATTTT.

V is TRBV6-1 and J is TRBJ2-5; D remains ambiguous. Germline V CDR1 and CDR2: MNHNS, SASEGT. The V end lost 6 bases, the J end lost 6 bases, and 14 bases lay between the germline ends. The CDR3 has 13 residues. This CDR3 reads CASSPSAVKTQYF. The CDR3, as DNA: TGTGCCAGCAGCCCAAGCGCTGTGAAGACCCAGTACTTC.

This clone showed up just a few times. V usage is TRBV6-7 and J usage is TRBJ2-5, with TRBD2 matching over 7 bases. TRBV6-7 is recorded as an ORF, its role being uncertain. The junction had 6 bases not matched to a gene; V was cut back by 0 bases and J by 5 bases. This CDR3 region has 15 residues. The CDR3: CASSYSKLAWETQYF. CDR3 nucleotides: TGTGCCAGCAGTTACTCGAAACTAGCGTGGGAGACCCAGTACTTC.

This chain connects TRBV6-6 to TRBJ2-5; possible D gene TRBD1, 5 bases. CDR3 size: 13 residues. V lost 2 bases, J lost 5 bases, and 9 bases lay in between. Per the germline V gene, CDR1 is MNHNY and CDR2 is SVGAGI (reference sequence). The CDR3 is CASSYQGLETQYF. CDR3 DNA: TGTGCCAGCAGTTACCAGGGTTTGGAGACCCAGTACTTC.